Listed below are T cell receptor beta chains from one sample, sequenced in a study of T-cell memory formation after mild COVID-19. TCRdb reprocessed the 5' RACE reads via MiXCR and lists one record per CDR3 protein. The repertoire holds approximately 570,000 distinct CDR3 sequences, with more than 15% as singletons. Sequenced input: PBMCs or a T cell subset sorted from them (not recorded which). The receptor source for this set is an adult woman who had mild COVID-19 (a few samples of this study predate the infection). Cell type and time point are not known. CDR3s include the opening cysteine and the closing phenylalanine or tryptophan. A D gene is named only where the DNA matches it firmly. Clone sizes are given selectively: once, few, many, or a class where the clone is expanded.

j_call: TRBJ2-1
d_call: NA
clone_size: few
v_call: TRBV7-9
cdr3_aa: CASSPAPGQLNEQFF
cdr3_nt: TGTGCCAGCAGCCCCGCCCCCGGACAGCTCAATGAGCAGTTCTTC

j_call: TRBJ1-1
d_call: NA
clone_size: NA
v_call: TRBV18
cdr3_aa: CASSPYVDNTEAFF
cdr3_nt: TGTGCCAGCTCACCATACGTGGATAACACTGAAGCTTTCTTT

j_call: TRBJ1-1
d_call: NA
clone_size: few
v_call: TRBV18
cdr3_aa: CASSPLEFTEAFF
cdr3_nt: TGTGCCAGCTCACCACTCGAATTCACTGAAGCTTTCTTT

j_call: TRBJ2-3
d_call: NA
clone_size: NA
v_call: TRBV10-2
cdr3_aa: CASRRWSSTDTQYF
cdr3_nt: TGCGCCAGCCGCCGTTGGTCTAGCACAGATACGCAGTATTTT

j_call: TRBJ2-2
d_call: NA
clone_size: NA
v_call: TRBV11-3
cdr3_aa: CASSKERPGELFF
cdr3_nt: TGTGCCAGCAGCAAAGAGAGACCCGGGGAGCTGTTTTTT

j_call: TRBJ2-7
d_call: TRBD1
clone_size: NA
v_call: TRBV14
cdr3_aa: CASSRRDRGSSYEQYF
cdr3_nt: TGTGCCAGCAGCCGACGGGACAGGGGGTCCTCCTACGAGCAGTACTTC

j_call: TRBJ2-3
d_call: NA
clone_size: NA
v_call: TRBV7-9
cdr3_aa: CASSLERTIGGGTDTQYF
cdr3_nt: TGTGCCAGCAGCTTAGAGCGGACCATCGGAGGGGGCACAGATACGCAGTATTTT

j_call: TRBJ2-6
d_call: NA
clone_size: few
v_call: TRBV12-3/TRBV12-4
cdr3_aa: CASTLRAGPWANVLTF
cdr3_nt: TGTGCCAGCACCCTTCGGGCCGGACCCTGGGCCAACGTCCTGACTTTC

j_call: TRBJ1-2
d_call: NA
clone_size: few
v_call: TRBV5-6
cdr3_aa: CASSLWAGTNYGYTF
cdr3_nt: TGTGCCAGCAGCTTGTGGGCAGGGACTAACTATGGCTACACCTTC

j_call: TRBJ2-1
d_call: TRBD2
clone_size: NA
v_call: TRBV10-2
cdr3_aa: CASSESKLAGLAGRVSYNEQFF
cdr3_nt: TGCGCCAGCAGTGAGTCGAAGTTGGCGGGACTAGCGGGGAGAGTATCCTACAATGAGCAGTTCTTC

j_call: TRBJ1-2
d_call: TRBD1
clone_size: NA
v_call: TRBV19
cdr3_aa: CASTPGQEFYGYTF
cdr3_nt: TGTGCCAGCACGCCGGGACAGGAGTTCTATGGCTACACCTTC

j_call: TRBJ2-7
d_call: TRBD1
clone_size: NA
v_call: TRBV24-1
cdr3_aa: CATSDRGQGGNYEQYF
cdr3_nt: TGTGCCACCAGTGACCGTGGACAGGGTGGCAACTACGAGCAGTACTTC

j_call: TRBJ2-5
d_call: NA
clone_size: few
v_call: TRBV18
cdr3_aa: CASSPGAVQETQYF
cdr3_nt: TGTGCCAGCTCACCCGGGGCTGTCCAAGAGACCCAGTACTTC

j_call: TRBJ2-3
d_call: TRBD1
clone_size: few
v_call: TRBV29-1
cdr3_aa: CSVGRDRGRTPLLVDTQYF
cdr3_nt: TGCAGCGTTGGCCGGGACAGGGGGCGAACTCCCCTTCTTGTCGATACGCAGTATTTT

j_call: TRBJ2-7
d_call: NA
clone_size: NA
v_call: TRBV29-1
cdr3_aa: CSVRAPYEQYF
cdr3_nt: TGCAGCGTTCGGGCACCCTACGAGCAGTACTTC

j_call: TRBJ2-7
d_call: NA
clone_size: few
v_call: TRBV15
cdr3_aa: CATSRVLIGITQEPSYEQYF
cdr3_nt: TGTGCCACCAGCAGAGTACTGATCGGAATCACGCAGGAACCATCCTACGAGCAGTACTTC

j_call: TRBJ2-3
d_call: NA
clone_size: NA
v_call: TRBV27
cdr3_aa: CASSSSWGRDTQYF
cdr3_nt: TGTGCCAGCAGTTCTTCCTGGGGCAGGGATACGCAGTATTTT

j_call: TRBJ2-7
d_call: NA
clone_size: few
v_call: TRBV6-2/TRBV6-3
cdr3_aa: CASSYRTAAYEQYF
cdr3_nt: TGTGCCAGCAGTTACAGGACAGCAGCCTACGAGCAGTACTTC

j_call: TRBJ2-7
d_call: NA
clone_size: NA
v_call: TRBV12-3/TRBV12-4
cdr3_aa: CASSLLVLRGAEQYF
cdr3_nt: TGTGCCAGCAGTTTACTGGTCCTCCGAGGAGCCGAGCAGTACTTC

j_call: TRBJ2-7
d_call: NA
clone_size: many
v_call: TRBV27
cdr3_aa: CASSQRRESYEQYF
cdr3_nt: TGTGCCAGCAGTCAGAGACGCGAATCCTACGAGCAGTACTTC

j_call: TRBJ2-1
d_call: TRBD1
clone_size: few
v_call: TRBV7-8
cdr3_aa: CASSLAYRGGRYNEQFF
cdr3_nt: TGTGCCAGCAGCTTAGCGTACAGGGGCGGGCGGTACAATGAGCAGTTCTTC

j_call: TRBJ2-1
d_call: TRBD2
clone_size: few
v_call: TRBV24-1
cdr3_aa: CATSDHGGTSGVYNEQFF
cdr3_nt: TGTGCCACCAGTGACCACGGAGGGACTAGCGGGGTCTACAATGAGCAGTTCTTC

j_call: TRBJ1-2
d_call: NA
clone_size: once
v_call: TRBV29-1
cdr3_aa: CSQDGTLGRSGYGYTF
cdr3_nt: TGCAGCCAGGATGGAACTTTAGGCCGCTCGGGCTATGGCTACACCTTC

j_call: TRBJ2-3
d_call: NA
clone_size: few
v_call: TRBV13
cdr3_aa: CASSLGGRGTDTQYF
cdr3_nt: TGTGCCAGCAGCCTGGGGGGGCGTGGCACAGATACGCAGTATTTT

j_call: TRBJ2-1
d_call: TRBD2
clone_size: NA
v_call: TRBV7-2
cdr3_aa: CASSLARTSASEQFF
cdr3_nt: TGTGCCAGCAGCTTAGCTCGGACTAGCGCCTCTGAGCAGTTCTTC

j_call: TRBJ2-3
d_call: TRBD2
clone_size: NA
v_call: TRBV5-4
cdr3_aa: CASSLLSGRATDTQYF
cdr3_nt: TGTGCCAGCAGCTTACTTAGCGGGAGGGCAACAGATACGCAGTATTTT

j_call: TRBJ2-1
d_call: NA
clone_size: few
v_call: TRBV11-2
cdr3_aa: CASRAGHLSSYNEQFF
cdr3_nt: TGTGCCAGCAGAGCGGGACACCTAAGCTCCTACAATGAGCAGTTCTTC

j_call: TRBJ2-5
d_call: NA
clone_size: NA
v_call: TRBV12-3/TRBV12-4
cdr3_aa: CASSGGGNLWTQYF
cdr3_nt: TGTGCCAGCAGTGGCGGGGGCAACCTGTGGACCCAGTACTTC

j_call: TRBJ2-1
d_call: NA
clone_size: NA
v_call: TRBV9
cdr3_aa: CASRGGEEDEQFF
cdr3_nt: TGTGCCAGCAGGGGGGGAGAGGAGGATGAGCAGTTCTTC

j_call: TRBJ2-3
d_call: TRBD1
clone_size: many
v_call: TRBV6-4
cdr3_aa: CASSEGQGDTDTQYF
cdr3_nt: TGTGCCAGCAGTGAAGGTCAGGGGGATACAGATACGCAGTATTTT

j_call: TRBJ1-5
d_call: TRBD1
clone_size: NA
v_call: TRBV6-1
cdr3_aa: CASRDRGPNNQPQHF
cdr3_nt: TGTGCCAGCAGGGACAGGGGGCCGAACAATCAGCCCCAGCATTTT

j_call: TRBJ1-4
d_call: NA
clone_size: NA
v_call: TRBV12-3/TRBV12-4
cdr3_aa: CASSPPGSRNEKLFF
cdr3_nt: TGTGCCAGCAGTCCTCCCGGGAGCCGGAATGAAAAACTGTTTTTT

j_call: TRBJ1-2
d_call: TRBD1
clone_size: NA
v_call: TRBV6-5
cdr3_aa: CASSYTTGTNYGYTF
cdr3_nt: TGTGCCAGCAGTTATACGACAGGGACTAACTATGGCTACACCTTC